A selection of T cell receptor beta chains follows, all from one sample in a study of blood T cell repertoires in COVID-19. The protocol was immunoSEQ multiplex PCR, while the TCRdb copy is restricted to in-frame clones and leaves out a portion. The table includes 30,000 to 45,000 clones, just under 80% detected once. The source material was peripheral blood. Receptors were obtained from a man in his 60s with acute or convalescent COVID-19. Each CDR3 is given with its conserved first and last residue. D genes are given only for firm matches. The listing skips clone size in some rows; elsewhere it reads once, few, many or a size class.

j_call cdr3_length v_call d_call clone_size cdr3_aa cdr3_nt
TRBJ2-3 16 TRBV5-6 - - CASSLRDIALTDTQYF TGTGCCAGCAGCCTCCGGGACATCGCGCTCACAGATACGCAGTATTTT
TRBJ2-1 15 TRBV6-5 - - CASSIEGVSYNEQFF TGTGCCAGCAGTATTGAGGGAGTCTCCTACAATGAGCAGTTCTTC
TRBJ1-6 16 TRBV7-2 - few CASSLVGQVLNSPLHF TGTGCCAGCAGCTTAGTGGGGCAGGTCCTTAATTCACCCCTCCACTTT
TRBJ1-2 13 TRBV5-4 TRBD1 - CASSVTGGDGYTF TGTGCCAGCAGTGTGACAGGGGGCGACGGCTACACCTTC
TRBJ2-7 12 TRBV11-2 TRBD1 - CASSLMGQPMNF TGTGCCAGCAGCTTAATGGGACAGCCGATGAATTTC
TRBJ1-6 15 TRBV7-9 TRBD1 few CASSLGTGMDSPLHF TGTGCCAGCAGCTTAGGGACAGGGATGGATTCACCCCTCCACTTT
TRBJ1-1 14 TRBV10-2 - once CASSEAGTNTEAFF TGCGCCAGCAGTGAGGCAGGCACAAACACTGAAGCTTTCTTT
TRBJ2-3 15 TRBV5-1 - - CASSLESGDTDTQYF TGCGCCAGCAGCTTGGAGTCCGGAGACACAGATACGCAGTATTTT
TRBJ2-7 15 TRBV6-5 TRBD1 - CASRRDRGRISEQYF TGTGCCAGCAGAAGGGACAGGGGGCGTATCTCCGAGCAGTACTTC
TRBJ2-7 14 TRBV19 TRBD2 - CASSILAGDYEQYF TGTGCCAGTAGTATACTAGCGGGAGACTACGAGCAGTACTTC
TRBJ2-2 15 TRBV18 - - CASSSATGNTGELFF TGTGCCAGCTCATCAGCCACAGGGAACACCGGGGAGCTGTTTTTT
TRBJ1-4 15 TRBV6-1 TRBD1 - CASSENRGTNEKLFF TGTGCCAGCAGTGAAAACAGGGGTACTAATGAAAAACTGTTTTTT
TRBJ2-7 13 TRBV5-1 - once CASSLDRARGQYF TGCGCCAGCAGCTTGGACAGGGCGCGCGGGCAGTACTTC
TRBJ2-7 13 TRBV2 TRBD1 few CASRSTGSYEQYF TGTGCCAGCAGATCGACAGGGTCCTACGAGCAGTACTTC
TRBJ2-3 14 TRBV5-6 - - CASSLGGSTDTQYF TGTGCCAGCAGCTTGGGAGGTAGCACAGATACGCAGTATTTT
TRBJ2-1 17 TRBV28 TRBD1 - CASSPPLTGTGGDEQFF TGTGCCAGCAGTCCGCCTTTAACCGGGACAGGGGGCGATGAGCAGTTCTTC